Detailed here is one T cell receptor (beta chain). These data come from a study of identical twins. Each cDNA held unique molecular identifiers, and template switching gave it a universal primer site. From the 5' RACE reads, TCRdb called clonotypes with MiXCR, one entry per CDR3 protein. Among some 500,000 distinct CDR3 sequences listed, 22% were seen once. The germline gives CDR1 SGHTA, CDR2 FQGNSA. V lost 2 bases and J lost 4; bases outside the gene matches: 5. The CDR3 spans 15 residues. The same sample was also studied in work on T cells expressing NK-cell markers. This second study notes: These same clonotypes (in a handful of donors) also led the CD3+CD56-NKG2C+ fraction.

The chain uses TRBV7-2 and TRBJ2-1, with TRBD2 matching over 7 bases. This TCR derives from a woman between 18 and 29 years old in good health. Sequenced material: CD4+ T cells sorted from blood. This chain's CDR3 is CASSLSPSGYNEQFF. The CDR3, as DNA: TGTGCCAGCAGCTTAAGCCCTAGCGGTTACAATGAGCAGTTCTTC.